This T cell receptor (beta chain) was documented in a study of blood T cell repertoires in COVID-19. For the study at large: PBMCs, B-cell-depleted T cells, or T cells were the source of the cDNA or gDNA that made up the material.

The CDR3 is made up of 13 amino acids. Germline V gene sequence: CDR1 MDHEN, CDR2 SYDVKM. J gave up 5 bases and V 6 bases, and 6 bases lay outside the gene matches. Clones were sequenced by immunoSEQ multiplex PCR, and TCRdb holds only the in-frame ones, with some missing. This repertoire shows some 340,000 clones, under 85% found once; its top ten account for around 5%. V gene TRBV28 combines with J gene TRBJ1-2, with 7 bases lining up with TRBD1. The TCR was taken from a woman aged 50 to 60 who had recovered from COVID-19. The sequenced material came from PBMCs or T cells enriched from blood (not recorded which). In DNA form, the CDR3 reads TGTGCCAGCAGAGAGGGGGCGGGGTATGGCTACACCTTC. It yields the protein CASREGAGYGYTF.